Listed here are 28 T cell receptor beta chains from one sample, sequenced in a study of lymphopenia after photon versus proton radiotherapy. Sequencing used immunoSEQ multiplex PCR; TCRdb keeps in-frame clones, though not all of them. The repertoire includes about 160,000 clones, about 85% of them detected once, and roughly 4.7% sits in the top ten. Sample: peripheral blood, taken from a patient treated with photon-based radiotherapy. These receptor sequences come from a middle-aged man with gastric cancer.

The rearrangement links TRBV19 to TRBJ2-6; D is unresolved. The CDR3 has 16 amino acids. V was cut by 7 bases and J by 0 bases, with 13 bases left in between. From germline, CDR1 is LNHDA and CDR2 SQIVND (reference sequence). The DNA for the CDR3 is TGTGCCAGTACTACTTGGGGTCTCTCTGGGGCCAACGTCCTGACTTTC. This encodes CASTTWGLSGANVLTF.

The chain links TRBV4-2 to TRBJ1-3; D gene uncertain. V gave up 0 bases and J gave up 4 bases, with 16 bases separating them. The CDR3 consists of 17 residues. In germline, CDR1 is LGHNA, CDR2 YNFKEQ. The CDR3 loop is CASSQDDGAFPGNTIYF. CDR3 DNA: TGTGCCAGCAGCCAAGATGATGGAGCCTTTCCAGGAAACACCATATATTTT.

This chain links TRBV25-1 with TRBJ1-1; a possible D gene is TRBD1 (6 bases). The CDR3 has 15 amino acids. Germline V lookup: CDR1 MGHDK, CDR2 SYGVNS. V was shortened by 2 bases and J by 2 bases, with 12 bases between the two germline ends. The CDR3 spells CASSEAGAGNTEAFF. The CDR3 nucleotides are TGTGCCAGCAGTGAAGCAGGGGCGGGAAACACTGAAGCTTTCTTT.

The chain carries TRBV9 and TRBJ1-5; no firm D call. V was shortened by 0 bases and J by 7 bases, with 8 bases between the two germline ends. The CDR3 covers 13 residues. CDR1 and CDR2 from the germline V gene are SGDLS and YYNGEE. CDR3 in amino acids: CASSVDAGQPQHF. DNA for the CDR3: TGTGCCAGCAGCGTAGATGCTGGACAGCCCCAGCATTTT.

The chain has TRBV7-6 and TRBJ1-1; tentative D call: TRBD1 (5 bases). Germline V lookup: CDR1 SGHVS, CDR2 FNYEAQ. The CDR3 is made up of 14 amino acids. V lost 2 bases and J lost 4, with 11 bases in between. As DNA, the CDR3 is TGTGCCAGCAGCTTATCTCCAGGGACCACTGAAGCTTTCTTT. Its translation: CASSLSPGTTEAFF.

The chain combines TRBV11-1 with TRBJ2-1; D is unresolved. V dropped 5 bases and J dropped 0 bases, with 11 bases sitting between them. The CDR3 extends over 15 amino acids. In germline, CDR1 is SGHAT, CDR2 FQDESV (reference sequence). The CDR3 coding sequence is TGTGCCAGCAGCACGAGAGGTGACTCCTACAATGAGCAGTTCTTC. The encoded protein is CASSTRGDSYNEQFF.

The chain employs TRBV18 and TRBJ2-7; the match to TRBD2 covers 7 bases. With 6 bases clipped from V and 6 bases from J, the junction kept 8 bases outside the gene matches. The germline gives CDR1 KGHSH, CDR2 LQKENI. CDR3 size: 13 residues. CDR3 sequence: CASSHGLEGEQYF. In DNA, the CDR3 is TGTGCCAGCTCCCACGGACTAGAGGGCGAGCAGTACTTC.

The chain joins TRBV19 to TRBJ1-1, with a tentative D call TRBD1 (5 bases). Germline V CDR1 and CDR2: LNHDA, SQIVND (reference sequence). Trimming cost V 5 bases and J 1 base, with 11 bases left between them. The length of the CDR3 is 14 residues. The CDR3 is CASSWGGENTEAFF. CDR3 sequence (DNA): TGTGCCAGTAGTTGGGGAGGGGAGAACACTGAAGCTTTCTTT.

The CDR3 sequence: CASSEGETYNEKLFF. CDR3 in DNA: TGTGCCAGCAGTGAAGGGGAGACATATAATGAAAAACTGTTTTTT. The chain links TRBV2 to TRBJ1-4; D remains ambiguous. The CDR3 spans 15 residues. Between the trimmed V and J ends, which lost 1 base and 4 bases, there was a span of 10 bases. The germline V gene has CDR1 SNHLY and CDR2 FYNNEI.

The V gene is TRBV27, the J gene TRBJ2-7; 10 bases line up with TRBD2. The CDR3 sequence is 15 residues long. The germline V gene encodes CDR1 MNHEY and CDR2 SMNVEV (reference sequence). Germline trimming cut 2 bases from V and 1 base from J; bases unmatched to any gene: 2. The CDR3 spells CASSLASGGSYEQYF. In DNA, the CDR3 is TGTGCCAGCAGTTTAGCTAGCGGGGGATCCTACGAGCAGTACTTC.

V is TRBV5-4 and J is TRBJ2-2; D gene uncertain. Germline CDR1 reads SGHNT; CDR2 reads YYREEE (reference sequence). The CDR3 loop spans 18 amino acids. V was shortened by 0 bases and J by 5 bases, with 20 bases between the two germline ends. CDR3 nucleotides: TGTGCCAGCAGCTTGGGAGCAACTCGTCAGAGAGAAACCGGGGAGCTGTTTTTT. As protein: CASSLGATRQRETGELFF.

The J gene is TRBJ2-2, the V gene TRBV6-1, with D unclear. Germline lookup yields CDR1 MNHNS and CDR2 SASEGT. V was clipped by 11 bases and J by 5 bases, with 15 bases between them. The length of the CDR3 is 13 residues. CDR3 nucleotides: TGTGCCTTAGGAGAAGGGATAACCGGGGAGCTGTTTTTT. Residues: CALGEGITGELFF.

The CDR3 protein is CASSSFRARGRNEQFF. The CDR3, as DNA: TGTGCCAGCAGCTCATTCCGGGCCCGGGGCCGCAATGAGCAGTTCTTC. The gene calls are TRBV7-9 and TRBJ2-1; D possibly matches TRBD1 or TRBD2 (5 bases each). With 4 bases removed from V and 6 bases from J, the gap between germline ends came to 19 bases. Germline lookup yields CDR1 SEHNR and CDR2 FQNEAQ (reference sequence). The length of the CDR3 is 16 residues.

The chain combines TRBV18 with TRBJ1-1, with TRBD1 identical over 7 bases. The CDR3 is 14 residues long. The germline CDR1 and CDR2 sequences are KGHSH and LQKENI. V trimming: 5 bases; J trimming: 8 bases; junction bases outside the gene matches: 11. The CDR3 region is CASSVSGTVREAFF. Here the CDR3 DNA reads TGTGCCAGCTCAGTATCCGGGACAGTCCGGGAAGCTTTCTTT.

The chain links TRBV7-8 to TRBJ2-1; TRBD1 might be the D (6 bases). This CDR3 region has 14 residues. Trimming stripped 2 bases from V and 3 bases from J, with 8 bases between. Germline CDR1 and CDR2: SGHVS and FQNEAQ. DNA for the CDR3: TGTGCCAGCAGCTTAAGGACAGACTACAATGAGCAGTTCTTC. Amino acid sequence: CASSLRTDYNEQFF.

The rearrangement joins TRBV18 to TRBJ1-1, with D tentatively TRBD1 (6 bases). The CDR3 extends over 13 amino acids. Germline V CDR1 and CDR2: KGHSH, LQKENI. V was pared by 4 bases and J by 4 bases, with 10 bases between. Here the CDR3 reads CASSRTGITEAFF. The CDR3 DNA reads as TGTGCCAGCTCACGAACAGGGATCACTGAAGCTTTCTTT.

The CDR3 sequence: CASSSVAGAHEQYF. The DNA of the CDR3 is TGTGCCAGCAGTTCTGTAGCGGGAGCCCACGAGCAGTACTTC. This chain joins TRBV27 and TRBJ2-7; 9 positions match TRBD2. Germline V gene data show CDR1 as MNHEY and CDR2 as SMNVEV (reference sequence). Trimming at V came to 4 bases and at J to 5 bases, leaving 6 bases not matched to a gene. The CDR3 is made up of 14 amino acids.

The CDR3: CASSLTGGSEADTQYF. The CDR3 coding sequence is TGTGCCAGCAGCTTAACTGGTGGGAGTGAGGCAGATACGCAGTATTTT. V usage is TRBV7-3 and J usage is TRBJ2-3, with a possible D match to TRBD2 (5 bases). The germline CDR1 and CDR2 sequences are SGHTA and FQGTGA. This CDR3 contains 16 residues. V lost 0 bases, J lost 4 bases, and 14 bases lay in between. The whole variable domain, remainder taken from reference TRBV7-3 and TRBJ2-3, is GAGVSQTPSNKVTEKGKYVELRCDPISGHTALYWYRQSLGQGPEFLIYFQGTGAADDSGLPNDRFFAVRPEGSVSTLKIQRTERGDSAVYLCASSLTGGSEADTQYFGPGTRLTVL.

The J gene is TRBJ2-7, the V gene TRBV6-4; 7 nucleotides match TRBD2. The V gene end was trimmed by 4 bases and the J gene end by 3 bases; junction bases not matched to a gene: 9. Germline lookup yields CDR1 MRHNA and CDR2 SNTAGT. The CDR3 totals 15 residues. CDR3 nucleotides: TGTGCCAGCAGTGTCTATGCGGGAGCAGGCTACGAGCAGTACTTC. This translates into CASSVYAGAGYEQYF.

The chain recombines TRBV28 with TRBJ2-5, with D possibly TRBD1 on 6 matching bases. This CDR3 is 15 amino acids long. Germline CDR1 and CDR2: MDHEN and SYDVKM. V was clipped by 5 bases and J by 4 bases, with 17 bases between them. The CDR3 coding sequence is TGTGCCAGCAGTCCCCGCGGACAGCTTACAGAGACCCAGTACTTC. Amino acids: CASSPRGQLTETQYF.

The chain couples TRBV29-1 to TRBJ2-1; D is possibly TRBD1 or TRBD2 (5 bases each). V dropped 5 bases and J dropped 8 bases, with 13 bases sitting between them. The CDR3 totals 12 residues. Germline loops: CDR1 SQVTM, CDR2 ANQGSEA. CDR3 in DNA: TGCAGCGTTTCTAGTAGAGGGGATGAGCAGTTCTTC. Translating gives CSVSSRGDEQFF.

This clone was seen a single time. This chain joins TRBV6-6 and TRBJ1-4; TRBD1 might be the D (5 bases). Germline V gene lookup returns CDR1 MNHNY and CDR2 SVGAGI (reference sequence). The V gene lost 5 bases and the J gene lost 7 bases, with 14 bases spanning the gap. The CDR3 has 14 residues. The CDR3 region is CASSSRALGEKLFF. In DNA form, the CDR3 reads TGTGCCAGCAGTAGCAGGGCCCTGGGTGAAAAACTGTTTTTT.

V usage is TRBV7-8 and J usage is TRBJ2-1; 11 nucleotides line up with TRBD2. This CDR3 is built from 16 residues. Germline V gene sequence: CDR1 SGHVS, CDR2 FQNEAQ. The V and J ends lost 3 bases and 4 bases, in that order; junction bases with no gene match: 5. CDR3 coding DNA: TGTGCCAGCAGCTTCCCGACTAGCGGGATTTACAATGAGCAGTTCTTC. It is translated as CASSFPTSGIYNEQFF.

The chain couples TRBV27 to TRBJ2-7; D is possibly TRBD1 (6 bases). The CDR3 covers 14 residues. Germline values: CDR1 MNHEY, CDR2 SMNVEV (reference sequence). Trimming removed 0 bases from V and 1 base from J, with 7 bases in between. The CDR3 loop reads CASSLSQGSYEQYF. CDR3 in DNA: TGTGCCAGCAGTTTATCACAGGGATCCTACGAGCAGTACTTC.

J is TRBJ2-5 and V is TRBV6-5; D call uncertain. Germline assignment: CDR1 MNHEY and CDR2 SVGAGI. This CDR3 region has 13 residues. The V end lost 5 bases, the J end lost 2 bases, and 9 bases lay between the germline ends. The CDR3 DNA reads TGTGCCAGCAGTGATCCAGGACAAGAGACCCAGTACTTC. It codes for CASSDPGQETQYF.

As regards this clone: This specimen includes other DNA sequences encoding the same CDR3. CDR3 loop: CASSIGATNEKLFF. The DNA for the CDR3 is TGTGCCAGTAGTATCGGGGCAACTAATGAAAAACTGTTTTTT. The chain links TRBV19 to TRBJ1-4; D remains ambiguous. CDR1 is LNHDA, CDR2 SQIVND, per germline (reference sequence). The CDR3 length is 14 residues. V was clipped by 3 bases and J by 0 bases, with 5 bases between them. Full variable domain (outside the CDR3, taken from reference TRBV19 and TRBJ1-4): DGGITQSPKYLFRKEGQNVTLSCEQNLNHDAMYWYRQDPGQGLRLIYYSQIVNDFQKGDIAEGYSVSREKKESFPLTVTSAQKNPTAFYLCASSIGATNEKLFFGSGTQLSVL.

The chain combines TRBV5-1 with TRBJ1-4; D is undetermined. The germline V gene encodes CDR1 SGHRS and CDR2 YFSETQ. V was clipped by 5 bases and J by 0 bases, with 5 bases between them. The CDR3 contains 13 residues. The CDR3 coding sequence is TGCGCCAGCAGAGCAGCAACTAATGAAAAACTGTTTTTT. Residues: CASRAATNEKLFF.

The V and J genes are TRBV11-2 and TRBJ2-1; 8 bases line up with TRBD2. V gave up 1 base and J gave up 3 bases; unmatched junction bases: 5. The germline V gene has CDR1 SGHAT and CDR2 FQNNGV. The CDR3 spans 16 residues. The CDR3 sequence: CASSLGGRKIYNEQFF. The CDR3 DNA reads as TGTGCCAGCAGCTTAGGCGGGAGGAAAATCTACAATGAGCAGTTCTTC.